This TCR beta chain is drawn from a study of blood T cell repertoires in COVID-19. Whole-study context: Sites across the United States, Italy and Spain contributed samples from acute and convalescent COVID-19.

Clinical histories supplied by participants themselves formed the basis of cohort assignment. Cohort 3 recovery required two negative PCRs, clearance, or symptom resolution. Germline values: CDR1 MDHEN, CDR2 SYDVKM. This CDR3 comprises 17 residues. The germline V and J ends were trimmed by 3 bases and 7 bases, with 19 bases remaining between them. Per the original methods: Researchers report that nucleated cell counts were estimated from reference gene primer amplification. Assay used: immunoSEQ multiplex PCR; TCRdb lists only in-frame clones, some missing. D and trimming were read from the DNA, whereas the V and J calls and clone size are those reported in that table. In the table there are a few hundred thousand clones, over 75% of which are singletons.

The V gene is TRBV28, the J gene TRBJ1-6; perhaps TRBD1 as D (5 bases). The sequence came from a woman under 40 who had recovered from COVID-19. The sequencing input was PBMCs or T cells enriched from blood (not recorded which). In DNA, the CDR3 is TGTGCCAGCAGTTTTCTTCGCACGGGGGGATGGAATTCACCCCTCCACTTT. Its protein product is CASSFLRTGGWNSPLHF.